This T cell receptor beta chain was sequenced during a study of cytomegalovirus exposure and HLA in healthy donors. Both 60 Vbeta primers and 13 Jbeta primers went into the PCR. TCRdb's table, derived via immunoSEQ multiplex PCR, lists solely in-frame clones and lacks some. The top ten hold more than 4% of the sample, which has under 200,000 clones, 75% seen once. CDR3 length: 16 amino acids. The germline V gene encodes CDR1 SGHVS and CDR2 FNYEAQ. V lost 5 bases, J lost 5 bases, and 13 bases stayed unmatched. The sequenced sample was PBMCs. The chain recombines TRBV7-6 with TRBJ2-3, with 7 bases lining up with TRBD2. This clonotype originated in a male donor in good health and CMV-seronegative. DNA for the CDR3: TGTGCCAGCAGCAGTAGAACAGTCCGGGGGGTAGATACGCAGTATTTT. Protein sequence: CASSSRTVRGVDTQYF.